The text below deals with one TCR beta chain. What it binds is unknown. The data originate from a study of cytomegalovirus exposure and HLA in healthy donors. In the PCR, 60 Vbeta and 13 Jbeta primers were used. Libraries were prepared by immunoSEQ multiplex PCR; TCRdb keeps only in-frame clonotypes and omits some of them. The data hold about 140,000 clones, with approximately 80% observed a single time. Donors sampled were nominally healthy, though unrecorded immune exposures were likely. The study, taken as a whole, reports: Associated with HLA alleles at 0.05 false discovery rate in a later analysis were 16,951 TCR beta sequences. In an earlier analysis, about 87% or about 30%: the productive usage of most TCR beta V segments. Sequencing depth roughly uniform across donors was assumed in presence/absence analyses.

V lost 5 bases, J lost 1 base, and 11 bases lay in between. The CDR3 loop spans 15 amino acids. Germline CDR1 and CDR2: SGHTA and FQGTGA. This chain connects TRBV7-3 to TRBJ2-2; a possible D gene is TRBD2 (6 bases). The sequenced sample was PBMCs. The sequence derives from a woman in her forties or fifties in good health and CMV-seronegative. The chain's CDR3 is CASSRLGGNTGELFF. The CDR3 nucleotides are TGTGCCAGCAGCCGACTAGGTGGGAACACCGGGGAGCTGTTTTTT.